The 26 T cell receptor beta chains listed next were all sequenced from one sample in a study of cytomegalovirus exposure and HLA in healthy donors. 60 Vbeta and 13 Jbeta primers were used in PCR. The repertoire was sequenced with immunoSEQ multiplex PCR; TCRdb's copy has only in-frame clones and lacks some. The sample has over 150,000 clones, 80% to 85% seen once; the top ten hold approximately 2%. What was sequenced was PBMCs. Source of these receptors: a woman aged 25 to 39 in good health and CMV-seronegative.

V usage is TRBV6-5 and J usage is TRBJ1-1; maybe TRBD1 (5 bases). The germline CDR1 and CDR2 sequences are MNHEY and SVGAGI. The length of the CDR3 is 11 residues. Trimming removed 2 bases from V and 8 bases from J, with 6 bases in between. CDR3 amino acids: CASSYRTEAFF. The CDR3 DNA reads as TGTGCCAGCAGTTACAGGACAGAAGCTTTCTTT.

This clone was counted a few times. DNA of the CDR3: TGCGCCAGCAGCCCGGACAGGGTGGGTACGGAGACCCAGTACTTC. Its translation is CASSPDRVGTETQYF. This chain links TRBV5-1 with TRBJ2-5; 8 bases align to TRBD1. From germline, CDR1 is SGHRS and CDR2 YFSETQ. V lost 4 bases, J lost 5 bases, and 10 bases stayed unmatched. This CDR3 spans 15 amino acids. The variable domain in full, completed from reference TRBV5-1 and TRBJ2-5, reads KAGVTQTPRYLIKTRGQQVTLSCSPISGHRSVSWYQQTPGQGLQFLFEYFSETQRNKGNFPGRFSGRQFSNSRSEMNVSTLELGDSALYLCASSPDRVGTETQYFGPGTRLLVL.

J is TRBJ2-3 and V is TRBV4-3; D unclear. The CDR3 totals 15 residues. CDR1 is LGHNA and CDR2 is YSLEER in the germline V gene. V lost 0 bases to trimming and J lost 0 bases, with 7 bases between them. CDR3 sequence reads: CASSQDRASTDTQYF. In DNA, the CDR3 is TGCGCCAGCAGCCAAGATAGAGCTAGCACAGATACGCAGTATTTT.

This rearrangement joins TRBV27 to TRBJ2-7; 8 positions agree with TRBD1. Germline loops: CDR1 MNHEY, CDR2 SMNVEV (reference sequence). The CDR3 runs to 15 residues. Trimming cost V 4 bases and J 5 bases; bases outside gene matches: 10. The CDR3 DNA reads TGTGCCAGCAGTTCATACCCGGGACAGGACAACGAGCAGTACTTC. Translation gives CASSSYPGQDNEQYF.

The chain couples TRBV5-4 to TRBJ2-7; 11 nucleotides agree with TRBD2. Germline values: CDR1 SGHNT, CDR2 YYREEE (reference sequence). J lost 2 bases, V lost 0 bases, and 4 bases had no gene match. The CDR3 extends over 16 amino acids. The DNA for the CDR3 is TGTGCCAGCAGCTTGGGCTTTAGCGGGAGGGCCTACGAGCAGTACTTC. It encodes CASSLGFSGRAYEQYF.

As to this clone: A junction end diverges from the germline sequence, so it may reflect a read error. This chain joins TRBV11-2 and TRBJ2-1; D is uncertain. Germline-derived CDR1 and CDR2 are SGHAT and FQNNGV. This CDR3 contains 11 residues. The DNA for the CDR3 is TGTGCCAGCAGCTTAGGGGCTGAGCAGCTCTTC. It yields the protein CASSLGAEQLF. The complete variable domain, with remaining parts taken from reference TRBV11-2 and TRBJ2-1, reads EAGVAQSPRYKIIEKRQSVAFWCNPISGHATLYWYQQILGQGPKLLIQFQNNGVVDDSQLPKDRFSAERLKGVDSTLKIQPAKLEDSAVYLCASSLGAEQLFGPGTRLTVL.

The J gene is TRBJ2-5, the V gene TRBV27; tentative D call: TRBD1 (6 bases). Matching the DNA end better, TRBJ2-7 makes the J call doubtful. The CDR3 contains 13 residues. Germline CDR1 MNHEY, CDR2 SMNVEV (reference sequence). CDR3 protein: CASSNPRTAEQYF. In nucleotides, the CDR3 is TGTGCCAGCAGTAACCCCCGGACAGCCGAGCAGTACTTC.

This chain uses TRBV4-1 with TRBJ2-3; 11 nucleotides line up with TRBD2. The CDR3 is 15 residues long. J was trimmed by 4 bases and V by 1 base; bases with no gene match: 1. In germline, CDR1 is MGHRA, CDR2 YSYEKL. CDR3 sequence reads: CASSQGSGGADTQYF. DNA of the CDR3: TGCGCCAGCAGCCAAGGTAGCGGGGGGGCAGATACGCAGTATTTT.

The chain carries TRBV28 and TRBJ1-2; 10 bases line up with TRBD1. Losses at the gene ends were 6 bases for V and 2 bases for J; bases not matched to a gene: 9. The V gene's germline CDR1 is MDHEN and CDR2 SYDVKM. The CDR3 extends over 16 amino acids. The DNA for the CDR3 is TGTGCCAGCAGCGGGGACAGGGGCGTCCTGAACTATGGCTACACCTTC. Translated: CASSGDRGVLNYGYTF.

The chain joins TRBV28 to TRBJ1-5, with 8 bases matching TRBD1. The V gene end was trimmed by 6 bases and the J gene end by 5 bases; junction bases not matched to a gene: 9. CDR1 and CDR2 (germline): MDHEN, SYDVKM. The length of the CDR3 is 15 residues. CDR3 bases: TGTGCCAGCAGGAAAACCGGGACAGGACATCAGCCCCAGCATTTT. Encoded protein: CASRKTGTGHQPQHF.

As DNA, the CDR3 is TGTGCCACCAAAGGCCAGGGGGCCGTCGGTTCACCCCTCCACTTT. Amino acids: CATKGQGAVGSPLHF. The rearrangement links TRBV28 to TRBJ1-6; 8 bases fit TRBD1. This CDR3 is 15 amino acids long. From germline, CDR1 is MDHEN and CDR2 SYDVKM. V shed 10 bases and J 9 bases; nucleotides not matched to a gene: 14.

The chain links TRBV7-2 to TRBJ2-7; 8 nucleotides agree with TRBD1. CDR3 length equals 14 residues. Germline CDR1 reads SGHTA; CDR2 reads FQGNSA. The V segment lost 7 bases and the J segment 0 bases; nucleotides outside the gene matches: 5. This CDR3 is CASKIQGDSYEQYF. CDR3 sequence (DNA): TGTGCCAGCAAAATACAGGGGGACTCCTACGAGCAGTACTTC.

This clone came up a few times. The chain recombines TRBV5-1 with TRBJ1-4, with D perhaps TRBD1 (5 bases). CDR3 length: 15 amino acids. V lost 3 bases and J 2 bases, leaving 11 bases between the germline ends. The V gene's germline CDR1 is SGHRS and CDR2 YFSETQ. The CDR3 loop reads CASSWSGGTNEKLFF. CDR3 coding DNA: TGCGCCAGCAGCTGGTCCGGGGGGACTAATGAAAAACTGTTTTTT.

V and J are TRBV9 and TRBJ2-3, with TRBD2 matching 14 bases. Germline V CDR1 and CDR2: SGDLS, YYNGEE. The CDR3 is 19 amino acids. The trim removed 0 bases at V and 7 bases at J, leaving 13 bases unmatched. CDR3 DNA: TGTGCCAGCAGCGTAGCTACGTGGGTGACTAGCGGGGGGGATAATACGCAGTATTTT. Translated, it gives CASSVATWVTSGGDNTQYF. The complete variable domain, with remaining parts taken from reference TRBV9 and TRBJ2-3, reads DSGVTQTPKHLITATGQRVTLRCSPRSGDLSVYWYQQSLDQGLQFLIQYYNGEERAKGNILERFSAQQFPDLHSELNLSSLELGDSALYFCASSVATWVTSGGDNTQYFGPGTRLTVL.

This chain joins TRBV28 and TRBJ2-7; 10 bases map to TRBD1. J lost 5 bases, V lost 4 bases, and 8 bases had no gene match. This CDR3 comprises 15 residues. Germline loops: CDR1 MDHEN, CDR2 SYDVKM. CDR3 region: CASSSRQGANHEQYF. The DNA for the CDR3 is TGTGCCAGCAGTTCGAGACAGGGGGCCAACCACGAGCAGTACTTC.

Only a few counts were recorded for this clone. The rearrangement joins TRBV4-3 to TRBJ2-7, with 13 bases aligning to TRBD2. V lost 4 bases, J lost 6 bases, and 9 bases stayed unmatched. The CDR3 is made up of 16 amino acids. Germline V gene lookup returns CDR1 LGHNA and CDR2 YSLEER. The chain's CDR3 is CASSRGLAGDPAEQYF. The DNA of the CDR3 is TGCGCCAGCAGCCGCGGACTAGCGGGAGACCCAGCCGAGCAGTACTTC.

This chain links TRBV4-1 with TRBJ1-4, with D tentatively TRBD1 (5 bases). This CDR3 is 15 amino acids long. V was shortened by 4 bases and J by 4 bases, with 13 bases between the two germline ends. Germline CDR1 reads MGHRA; CDR2 reads YSYEKL. CDR3 amino acids: CASSPGRGGNEKLFF. The DNA for the CDR3 is TGCGCCAGCAGCCCAGGTCGGGGGGGTAATGAAAAACTGTTTTTT.

The chain couples TRBV5-1 to TRBJ2-1, with TRBD1 matching 7 bases. CDR3 length: 15 amino acids. With 5 bases clipped from V and 3 bases from J, the junction kept 8 bases outside the gene matches. Looked up from germline, CDR1 is SGHRS and CDR2 is YFSETQ. CDR3 region: CASSTTGEGYNEQFF. The CDR3 DNA sequence: TGCGCCAGCAGTACAACAGGGGAAGGCTACAATGAGCAGTTCTTC.

This clone was detected once. This chain uses TRBV29-1 with TRBJ2-3; 8 bases are shared with TRBD2. The V gene's germline CDR1 is SQVTM and CDR2 ANQGSEA. With V trimmed by 6 bases and J by 5 bases, 7 bases remained unmatched. This CDR3 region has 13 residues. CDR3 nucleotides: TGCAGCGTAAACGGACTAGCAGGAGATACGCAGTATTTT. It translates to CSVNGLAGDTQYF.

This chain links TRBV7-2 with TRBJ2-3, with TRBD2 matching 10 bases. Germline V lookup: CDR1 SGHTA, CDR2 FQGNSA. The junction had 6 bases not matched to a gene; V was cut back by 8 bases and J by 1 base. This CDR3 region has 15 residues. The CDR3 loop is CASRELAGRTDTQYF. The CDR3 DNA is TGTGCCAGCCGTGAACTAGCGGGGCGCACAGATACGCAGTATTTT.

This clone was counted a few times. V and J are TRBV27 and TRBJ2-1, with 7 bases fitting TRBD2. The CDR3 length is 14 residues. Germline loops: CDR1 MNHEY, CDR2 SMNVEV (reference sequence). After removal of 6 bases from V and 6 bases from J, the junction contained 8 bases not matched to a gene. This chain's CDR3 is CASRGRGSINEQFF. The DNA for the CDR3 is TGTGCCAGCAGGGGCCGCGGGAGCATCAATGAGCAGTTCTTC.

On this clone: At one end the junction does not follow the germline gene, possibly because of a read error. This sequence joins TRBV7-2 and TRBJ2-6, with D perhaps TRBD1 (6 bases). CDR1 is SGHTA, CDR2 FQGNSA, per germline. This CDR3 comprises 18 residues. CDR3 nucleotides: TGTGCCAGCAGCTCCGGGACACCTGCCTTCTCTGGGGCCAACGGCCTGACTTTC. Protein: CASSSGTPAFSGANGLTF.

The rearrangement links TRBV2 to TRBJ2-5; D uncertain. Germline lookup yields CDR1 SNHLY and CDR2 FYNNEI. Trimming stripped 6 bases from V and 5 bases from J, with 10 bases between. The CDR3 has 12 amino acids. CDR3 nucleotides: TGTGCCAGCAGACAGCTCGTGGAGACCCAGTACTTC. Translation gives CASRQLVETQYF.

This chain links TRBV15 with TRBJ2-1; maybe TRBD2 (5 bases). From germline, CDR1 is LNHNV and CDR2 YYDKDF (reference sequence). The V end was cut by 4 bases, the J end by 5 bases, with 18 bases between. This CDR3 region has 16 residues. The CDR3 sequence: CATSMQRTSPHNEQFF. The CDR3 DNA reads as TGTGCCACCAGCATGCAGCGGACTTCCCCCCACAATGAGCAGTTCTTC.

This chain links TRBV5-4 with TRBJ2-7, with 7 bases fitting TRBD2. CDR1 is SGHNT, CDR2 YYREEE, per germline (reference sequence). The CDR3 sequence is 16 residues long. The trim removed 3 bases at V and 0 bases at J, leaving 9 bases unmatched. The chain's CDR3 is CASSSDPSGGSYEQYF. As DNA, the CDR3 is TGTGCCAGCAGCTCAGATCCTAGCGGCGGCTCCTACGAGCAGTACTTC. Using reference TRBV5-4 and TRBJ2-7 for the parts outside the CDR3, the full variable domain is ETGVTQSPTHLIKTRGQQVTLRCSSQSGHNTVSWYQQALGQGPQFIFQYYREEENGRGNFPPRFSGLQFPNYSSELNVNALELDDSALYLCASSSDPSGGSYEQYFGPGTRLTVT.

The chain recombines TRBV5-1 with TRBJ1-2; possible D gene TRBD1, 6 bases. This CDR3 is built from 14 residues. The V end was cut by 5 bases, the J end by 3 bases, with 14 bases between. Germline CDR1 is SGHRS and CDR2 is YFSETQ. The CDR3 coding sequence is TGCGCCAGCAGTCCAGGGGAGTTGGACTATGGCTACACCTTC. Protein product: CASSPGELDYGYTF.